One and the same sample provided the 14 T cell receptor beta chains below, sequenced in a study of cytomegalovirus exposure and HLA in healthy donors. The PCR contained 60 Vbeta and 13 Jbeta primers. The method was immunoSEQ multiplex PCR; TCRdb's version includes in-frame clones alone and lacks a portion of them. The table shows more than 150,000 clones, with roughly 80% occurring only once. Sequenced material: PBMCs. These receptors were obtained from a man in his fifties or sixties in good health and CMV-seronegative.

The genes are TRBV2 and TRBJ1-1; no definite D call. The germline V gene has CDR1 SNHLY and CDR2 FYNNEI. This CDR3 is 13 amino acids long. Trimming left V 8 bases short and J 0 bases short, with 10 bases between. CDR3 in DNA: TGTGCCAGCCAGGAATTCATGAACACTGAAGCTTTCTTT. It yields the protein CASQEFMNTEAFF.

DNA of the CDR3: TGTGCCAGCAGCCCACAGGGAGGGCTCTACGAGCAGTACTTC. Amino acids: CASSPQGGLYEQYF. The J gene is TRBJ2-5, the V gene TRBV9; a weak D match, TRBD2 (7 bases). The J call may be faulty, since TRBJ2-7 better matches the DNA end. Germline V gene sequence: CDR1 SGDLS, CDR2 YYNGEE. The CDR3 loop spans 14 amino acids.

The rearrangement uses TRBV6-1 and TRBJ2-7, with TRBD2 matching 14 bases. CDR1 is MNHNS and CDR2 is SASEGT in the germline V gene. Germline trimming cut 4 bases from V and 4 bases from J; bases unmatched to any gene: 6. The CDR3 extends over 16 amino acids. The CDR3 DNA sequence: TGTGCCAGCAGTGCACTCGGGACTAGCGGGGGATACGAGCAGTACTTC. Its translation: CASSALGTSGGYEQYF.

The chain couples TRBV9 to TRBJ2-3, with D perhaps matching TRBD2 (6 bases). This CDR3 is built from 15 residues. From germline, CDR1 is SGDLS and CDR2 YYNGEE. Trimming pared 0 bases from V and 1 base from J, leaving 9 bases between. Written as DNA, the CDR3 is TGTGCCAGCAGCGTAGTCGGCGGGGGCACAGATACGCAGTATTTT. Its protein product is CASSVVGGGTDTQYF.

The rearrangement uses TRBV7-6 and TRBJ2-2, with 7 bases lining up with TRBD2. With V trimmed by 6 bases and J by 4 bases, 8 bases remained unmatched. Germline-derived CDR1 and CDR2 are SGHVS and FNYEAQ. CDR3 length: 15 amino acids. CDR3 sequence: CASRAGNSGTGELFF. The CDR3 DNA sequence: TGTGCCAGCAGAGCGGGGAATTCGGGCACCGGGGAGCTGTTTTTT.

The chain links TRBV5-1 to TRBJ1-6; 7 positions agree with TRBD1. Germline lookup yields CDR1 SGHRS and CDR2 YFSETQ. After removal of 5 bases from V and 7 bases from J, the junction contained 6 bases not matched to a gene. The CDR3 totals 14 residues. The DNA for the CDR3 is TGCGCCAGCAGTCCCGGGACAGACAATTCACCCCTCCACTTT. It is translated as CASSPGTDNSPLHF.

The gene calls are TRBV18 and TRBJ2-7; 11 bases are a match to TRBD2. Losses at the gene ends were 4 bases for V and 7 bases for J; bases not matched to a gene: 9. The CDR3 runs to 15 residues. The V gene's germline CDR1 is KGHSH and CDR2 LQKENI. CDR3 loop: CASSQLSGGAREQYF. The CDR3 region has the DNA TGTGCCAGCTCACAGCTTAGCGGGGGGGCCCGGGAGCAGTACTTC.

This clone was detected a few times. The V call is TRBV30, the J call TRBJ2-1, with 9 positions matching TRBD1. The CDR3 is 16 amino acids. In germline, CDR1 is GTSNPN, CDR2 SVGIG (reference sequence). The V gene end was trimmed by 1 base and the J gene end by 3 bases; junction bases not matched to a gene: 7. Here the CDR3 reads CAWSAGTGSIYNEQFF. Written as DNA, the CDR3 is TGTGCCTGGAGTGCGGGGACAGGGTCTATCTACAATGAGCAGTTCTTC.

The chain links TRBV4-2 to TRBJ1-4; possibly TRBD1 for D (6 bases). V was pared by 4 bases and J by 2 bases, with 8 bases between. CDR3 length: 14 residues. Germline CDR1 LGHNA, CDR2 YNFKEQ. CDR3 in DNA: TGTGCCAGCAGCCGGCAGGGGACTAATGAAAAACTGTTTTTT. This translates into CASSRQGTNEKLFF.

The rearrangement uses TRBV7-3 and TRBJ2-3; 9 bases line up with TRBD2. CDR1 and CDR2 (germline): SGHTA, FQGTGA. The CDR3 consists of 17 residues. V lost 0 bases and J lost 3; bases outside the gene matches: 7. This CDR3 is CASSLTPASGATDTQYF. The DNA for the CDR3 is TGTGCCAGCAGCTTAACCCCCGCTAGCGGGGCGACAGATACGCAGTATTTT.

The rearrangement uses TRBV25-1 and TRBJ1-1; 7 positions match TRBD1. This CDR3 region has 16 residues. The J segment lost 5 bases and the V segment lost 3 bases, leaving 12 bases of the junction unmatched. From germline, CDR1 is MGHDK and CDR2 SYGVNS. CDR3 nucleotides: TGTGCCAGCAGTGATAGGGGGCGCCCAGGGCAGACTGAAGCTTTCTTT. Its translation is CASSDRGRPGQTEAFF.

The chain recombines TRBV27 with TRBJ1-1, with D possibly being TRBD1 (5 bases). Deletions cut 4 bases from V and 7 bases from J, with 10 bases between. The CDR3 sequence is 12 residues long. Germline values: CDR1 MNHEY, CDR2 SMNVEV (reference sequence). CDR3 coding DNA: TGTGCCAGCAGTTCGGGGGGAAGTGAAGCTTTCTTT. Encoded protein: CASSSGGSEAFF.

This clone came up a few times. V gene TRBV6-4 combines with J gene TRBJ2-3; 8 bases align to TRBD1. V lost 9 bases, J lost 5 bases, and 10 bases stayed unmatched. Germline V gene data show CDR1 as MRHNA and CDR2 as SNTAGT. This CDR3 contains 14 residues. The CDR3 DNA reads as TGTGCCAGGAGTTTGACAGGGGAAGAAGATACGCAGTATTTT. Protein sequence: CARSLTGEEDTQYF.

The chain's CDR3 is CASSLLPREQYF. The CDR3 nucleotides are TGTGCCAGCAGCTTACTTCCGCGAGAGCAGTACTTC. The V and J genes are TRBV7-2 and TRBJ2-7; no clear D gene. Between the trimmed V and J ends, which lost 2 bases and 7 bases, there was a span of 9 bases. CDR1 is SGHTA and CDR2 is FQGNSA in the germline V gene. CDR3 size: 12 residues.